These 9 T cell receptor beta chains share one sample of origin, sequenced in a study of blood T cells in healthy people across ages. Combining a sample-barcoded 5' primer with a J-beta primer mix, a second PCR ran for roughly 6 to 11 cycles. TCRdb itself ran the 5' RACE reads through MiXCR, one entry per CDR3 protein. The sample holds hundreds of thousands of distinct CDR3 sequences; approximately 30% are singletons and the top ten take 15% to 17%. Material: blood. The receptors were gathered from a woman of 80 years or more in good health.

In its sample, this clonotype was seen many times. The rearrangement joins TRBV7-2 to TRBJ1-1; D is possibly TRBD1 (5 bases). Looked up from germline, CDR1 is SGHTA and CDR2 is FQGNSA. This CDR3 has 13 amino acids. Trimming removed 5 bases from V and 2 bases from J, with 9 bases in between. CDR3 DNA sequence: TGTGCCAGCAGCCACGGGGCAAACACTGAAGCTTTCTTT. Amino acid sequence: CASSHGANTEAFF.

This sequence joins TRBV2 and TRBJ2-7; D uncertain. This CDR3 is built from 16 residues. Germline-derived CDR1 and CDR2 are SNHLY and FYNNEI. V was trimmed by 5 bases and J by 2 bases, leaving 19 bases between them. As DNA, the CDR3 is TGTGCCAGCAGTTCCGTCCGAACAGAAATTCCCTACGAGCAGTACTTC. Its protein is CASSSVRTEIPYEQYF.

This clonotype appeared many times. The gene calls are TRBV20-1 and TRBJ2-1; the match to TRBD2 covers 7 bases. Looked up from germline, CDR1 is DFQATT and CDR2 is SNEGSKA (reference sequence). J lost 0 bases, V lost 3 bases, and 5 bases had no gene match. This CDR3 comprises 15 residues. The CDR3 reads CSASPPGGSYNEQFF. The DNA for the CDR3 is TGCAGTGCTAGCCCCCCGGGGGGCTCCTACAATGAGCAGTTCTTC.

This CDR3 is CASSPRSRETNEKLFF. The CDR3 region has the DNA TGTGCCAGCAGCCCCCGGTCTAGGGAAACTAATGAAAAACTGTTTTTT. J is TRBJ1-4 and V is TRBV4-2; D remains unclear. Trimming cost V 4 bases and J 1 base, with 13 bases left between them. The CDR3 has 16 residues. The germline CDR1 and CDR2 sequences are LGHNA and YNFKEQ.

The CDR3 protein is CASCTRTGLDEKLFF. The CDR3 DNA reads TGTGCCAGCTGTACCCGGACAGGGCTGGATGAAAAACTGTTTTTT. The rearrangement links TRBV12-3 or TRBV12-4 to TRBJ1-4; 8 bases match TRBD1. The CDR3 extends over 15 amino acids. V lost 8 bases and J lost 6; bases outside the gene matches: 11.

This clonotype showed up just a few times. The chain links TRBV30 to TRBJ1-4; maybe TRBD1 (5 bases). The CDR3 consists of 15 residues. Germline values: CDR1 GTSNPN, CDR2 SVGIG (reference sequence). V was shortened by 1 base and J by 8 bases, with 17 bases between the two germline ends. The CDR3 region is CAWSAGISGGEKLFF. In DNA form, the CDR3 reads TGTGCCTGGAGTGCCGGGATATCCGGGGGAGAAAAACTGTTTTTT.

In this sample, this clonotype turned up a few times. Possible read error: a much larger clone is one base away. The CDR3 DNA sequence: TGCAGCGCCGGACCCGGGACTAGCGGGGGCAATGAGCAGTACTTC. Translation: CSAGPGTSGGNEQYF. The genes are TRBV29-1 and TRBJ2-5; 14 nucleotides align to TRBD2. The CDR3 sequence is 15 residues long. Germline V gene lookup returns CDR1 SQVTM and CDR2 ANQGSEA. V dropped 7 bases and J dropped 11; count of bases not matched to a gene: 15.

This sequence joins TRBV30 and TRBJ1-2, with 8 bases matching TRBD1. This CDR3 is built from 12 residues. V was pared by 8 bases and J by 2 bases, with 4 bases of the junction left unmatched. Germline V gene sequence: CDR1 GTSNPN, CDR2 SVGIG (reference sequence). This chain's CDR3 is CAGRTGNYGYTF. The CDR3 nucleotides read TGTGCCGGACGGACAGGGAACTATGGCTACACCTTC.

There are many counts of this clonotype. The chain recombines TRBV15 with TRBJ2-1, with a possible D match to TRBD2 (6 bases). The CDR3 runs 15 residues. The germline V gene encodes CDR1 LNHNV and CDR2 YYDKDF (reference sequence). Trimming stripped 1 base from V and 4 bases from J, with 11 bases between. The CDR3 protein is CATSRAGSRYNEQFF. The CDR3 nucleotides read TGTGCCACCAGCAGAGCCGGGAGCCGATACAATGAGCAGTTCTTC.